Given below is one TCR beta chain in context. Its antigen is unidentified. The record originates from a study of blood T cells in healthy people across ages. For the second PCR, which ran for about 6 to 11 cycles, a sample-barcoded 5' primer and a J-beta primer mix were used. Each cDNA molecule, via a template-switch adaptor with 12 random nucleotides, was tagged. TCRdb itself ran the 5' RACE reads through MiXCR, one entry per CDR3 protein. The sample yields 650,000 to 800,000 distinct CDR3 sequences, more than 45% seen once. They isolated at least 6.5 million PBMCs from each sample. General observations from the study: Unsorted PBMC input precluded a conclusive naive versus antigen-experienced comparison. Long-lived and aged donors differed, with more naive CD4+ cells and higher diversity in the long-lived.

The sequence was obtained from a woman of 80 years or more in good health. Sequenced sample: blood.

The CDR3 region is CASSASLLGDNSPLHF. Written as DNA, the CDR3 is TGTGCCAGCAGCGCCTCCTTATTGGGGGATAATTCACCCCTCCACTTT. The chain couples TRBV12-3 or TRBV12-4 to TRBJ1-6, with D perhaps TRBD1 (5 bases). There are 16 residues in the CDR3. V dropped 6 bases and J dropped 5 bases, with 17 bases sitting between them.